This T cell receptor beta chain was documented in a study of cytomegalovirus exposure and HLA in healthy donors (dated by TCRdb to about 2017). Concerning the study at large: According to a later analysis, one platform produced both the 110 or so validation repertoires and the 700 or so repertoires of the first cohort. The study combined high-throughput TCR immunosequencing, statistical association of individual TCRs with disease status, and machine learning to predict cytomegalovirus infection status. The study aimed to test whether signatures of past pathogen exposure could be identified by cataloging public T cell receptors. Besides the first cohort of roughly 700 subjects, a separate validation cohort made up of over a hundred different subjects was used.

The donors were included in the validation cohort of roughly 130 subjects, a group kept apart from the 666-subject first cohort. General findings and caveats noted by the study authors: In vitro tests confirmed that a few of the cytomegalovirus-associated TCR beta chains recognize cytomegalovirus antigens. In both the original and validation cohorts, the classifier was reported to diagnose cytomegalovirus status with high specificity and sensitivity. It was suggested by the authors that the approach could potentially be generalized to other disease states and immunological phenotypes. A later analysis had no HLA typing for the validation cohort, so co-occurrence there was scored across all 130 or so repertoires. A total of 164 TCR beta chains were listed by the study as associated with cytomegalovirus. A later analysis found that TCRs clustered in the first cohort also tended to co-occur in the 120 validation repertoires, with 94% of cluster scores above 0. Most TCR sequences were seen in very few donors, while some public TCRs were found in many individuals.

The library was prepared using the immunoSEQ multiplex PCR assay. The authors' analysis ran thus. To diagnose cytomegalovirus status from the catalog of TCR beta chain sequences, a statistical classification framework was built. The clones in this table, taken by TCRdb from immuneACCESS, are in-frame only. Not every clone is retained; where verified, under half of the shortfall comes from an unresolved V gene, and the cause of the rest is unknown. V, J and clone size reflect that table, while D and trimming were determined from the DNA. The sample table holds roughly 110,000 clones, of which around 90% were seen once. About 1.8% of the sample is in the top ten clones. The CDR3 contains 17 residues, cysteine and phenylalanine counted. Solely the CDR3 DNA is kept, with 51 bases framed from the first base. The germline V gene gives CDR1 as SGHTA and CDR2 as FQGNSA. The junction shows trimming of 4 bases on V and 3 bases on J, plus 19 bases between the germline ends.

About this clone itself: Its antigen is still unknown. No quality values exist for individual bases; no much larger clone is one base distant.

Source material: PBMCs. The chain links TRBV7-2 with TRBJ1-3, with the D gene too uncertain to name. This TCR was sampled from a woman under 30 in good health and CMV-seropositive. The DNA reads TGTGCCAGCAGCTCAATGAAACGGTACGGGATTGGAAACACCATATATTTT. Protein translation: CASSSMKRYGIGNTIYF. Here the CDR3 is joined to the reference TRBV7-2 and TRBJ1-3 genes, and the full variable domain is: GAGVSQSPSNKVTEKGKDVELRCDPISGHTALYWYRQSLGQGLEFLIYFQGNSAPDKSGLPSDRFSAERTGGSVSTLTIQRTQQEDSAVYLCASSSMKRYGIGNTIYFGEGSWLTVV.